This TCR beta chain was found in a study of post-analysis software for immune sequencing data (dated by TCRdb to the mid-2010s). Turning to the overall study: The recorded disease courses included relapsing-remitting, secondary progressive and progressive-relapsing multiple sclerosis, and some patients had no subtype annotation. The patient repertoires were compared against more than 10 previously published healthy control repertoires obtained from donors aged roughly 6 to 28 years. A subset of samples was prepared in parallel using single-end sample barcoding, then pooled and co-amplified after Illumina adapter ligation.

Summary of the overall study and its limitations: Direct clustering with F measure showed strong co-clustering of samples prepared in the same batch, prompting a batch-effect correction. The multiple sclerosis patient group was slightly younger than the control group. Significantly higher frequencies in patients than in controls were found for several TRBV segments, including TRBV5-6, TRBV5-1 and TRBV20-1. Normalized Chao1 diversity was significantly lower in multiple sclerosis patients than controls, suggesting substantial peripheral T-cell clonal expansion.

Library construction relied on PCR. Sequencer: Illumina HiSeq 2500. Unique molecular identifiers were incorporated into TCR beta cDNA libraries to reduce PCR and sequencing biases. Some 500,000 cDNA molecules were obtained for every 1 to 10 million input T cells, so each molecule roughly corresponded to one T cell. The same protocol used for the earlier healthy control dataset was applied to prepare and sequence the patient libraries. Samples belonging to the same batch were prepared together, multiplexed and sequenced on a shared HiSeq lane. On the study's bioinformatics: Raw barcoded reads were processed with MIGEC, and single-read molecular identifier groups were discarded before consensus assembly and CDR3 extraction. VDJtools was used for post-analysis of the clonotype tables, with diversity normalized by down-sampling every dataset to the smallest sample size. Repertoire overlap clustering matched CDR3 amino acid but not nucleotide sequences to correct batch-related cross-sample contamination. TCRdb trimmed the raw reads at Q25, called clones with MiXCR and kept productive beta chains. Rows are combined by CDR3 protein, so each entry shows the most common genes and DNA. These V and J calls derive from TCRdb rather than the authors' analysis. The sample table records about 820,000 distinct CDR3 sequences; roughly 50% of these occur just once. The leading ten clones occupy around 4.5% of the sample.

TCR beta repertoires were profiled from peripheral blood of about a dozen young patients with multiple sclerosis to demonstrate the VDJtools post-analysis software. The patients with multiple sclerosis were children and adolescents between roughly 6 and 15 years of age. Spanning cysteine to phenylalanine, the CDR3 consists of 16 amino acids. CDR3 DNA only is kept here, 48 bases in frame from base 1. Looking up the germline V gene yields CDR1 SGHVS and CDR2 FQNEAQ. V was cut back by 5 bases and J by 1 base, leaving a gap of 18 bases between them. About this clonotype: Its antigen is not yet known. The input lacks base qualities; no much larger clone sits a single base away.

The sequence is built from TRBV7-8 and TRBJ2-7; no D gene is confidently identified. The sequenced sample consisted of blood. The TCR originated in a girl aged 5-17 years with multiple sclerosis. The bases are TGTGCCAGCAGCCCGCTCTCGGGTCACGGGTCCTACGAGCAGTACTTC. This sequence encodes CASSPLSGHGSYEQYF.